This TCR beta chain emerged from a study of blood T cell repertoires in COVID-19. Study at large: Sample material is recorded as cDNA or gDNA derived from T cells, B-cell-depleted T cells, or PBMCs.

Produced via immunoSEQ multiplex PCR; TCRdb's table is partial and in-frame only. Altogether 70,000 to 95,000 clones are present, 85% to 90% being singletons, with the ten largest covering approximately 4.8%. Germline V gives CDR1 LGHDT, CDR2 YNNKEL (reference sequence). This CDR3 is 13 amino acids long. V dropped 5 bases and J dropped 7; count of bases not matched to a gene: 7. This TCR came from a woman older than 75 with active COVID-19. This chain uses TRBV3-1 (or the pseudogene TRBV3-2) with TRBJ1-1; 7 nucleotides align to TRBD1. Sequenced sample: peripheral blood. The CDR3 loop reads CASSGQEYGEAFF. The DNA of the CDR3 is TGTGCCAGCAGCGGACAGGAGTATGGTGAAGCTTTCTTT.